This is a list of T cell receptor beta chains from one sample in a study of OX40 agonist ivuxolimab in advanced cancers. Here immunoSEQ multiplex PCR was the method, and the copy in TCRdb shows in-frame clones only, minus some. This table has 55,000 to 75,000 clones, roughly 80% appearing once. Source: CD4+ or CD8+ T cells sorted from blood, taken in a trial of the OX40 agonist ivuxolimab. These receptor sequences come from an adult with an advanced solid tumor such as melanoma, head and neck, liver or kidney cancer. Both conserved end residues are part of each CDR3. A D gene is named only where the DNA matches it firmly. Some rows have no size entry. The others give once, few or many, or a class for an expanded clone.

d_call j_call v_call clone_size cdr3_aa cdr3_nt
. TRBJ1-2 TRBV5-6 once CASNIQLSSYGYTF TGTGCCAGCAACATCCAGCTCTCATCCTATGGCTACACCTTC
. TRBJ1-5 TRBV27 . CASSFFGTGNQPQHF TGTGCCAGCAGTTTCTTCGGGACGGGCAATCAGCCCCAGCATTTT
. TRBJ2-3 TRBV7-7 . CASSGGFTDTQYF TGTGCCAGCAGCGGGGGGTTTACAGATACGCAGTATTTT
. TRBJ2-2 TRBV18 . CASSPGRTTGELFF TGTGCCAGCTCACCCGGGAGAACGACCGGGGAGCTGTTTTTT
. TRBJ1-2 TRBV5-4 . CASSLGGLANYGYTF TGTGCCAGCAGCTTGGGCGGCCTAGCTAACTATGGCTACACCTTC
. TRBJ2-7 TRBV7-8 . CASSLAGKPYEQYF TGTGCCAGCAGCTTAGCCGGGAAACCTTACGAGCAGTACTTC
TRBD1 TRBJ2-3 TRBV2 . CASSADRGNTDTQYF TGTGCCAGCAGTGCGGACAGGGGTAACACAGATACGCAGTATTTT
. TRBJ1-5 TRBV7-9 . CASSRTGDRDQPQHF TGTGCCAGCAGCCGGACCGGGGACCGTGATCAGCCCCAGCATTTT
TRBD1 TRBJ1-2 TRBV18 . CASSPPDRVDYGYTF TGTGCCAGCTCACCACCGGACAGGGTGGACTATGGCTACACCTTC
. TRBJ2-2 TRBV11-3 . CASSLSPPSLKNTGELFF TGTGCCAGCAGCCTCTCCCCCCCTTCTTTAAAGAACACCGGGGAGCTGTTTTTT
. TRBJ1-5 TRBV7-9 . CASSSGGSNNQPQHF TGTGCCAGCAGCTCTGGGGGGTCCAACAATCAGCCCCAGCATTTT
. TRBJ1-3 TRBV4-3 . CASSQDFLRSGNTIYF TGCGCCAGCAGCCAAGATTTTCTGCGCTCTGGAAACACCATATATTTT
. TRBJ2-7 TRBV25-1 . CASSEAYEQYF TGTGCCAGCAGTGAAGCTTACGAGCAGTACTTC
. TRBJ2-3 TRBV11-2 . CASSLGPSGADTQYF TGTGCCAGCAGCTTAGGGCCCTCTGGTGCAGATACGCAGTATTTT
TRBD2 TRBJ2-7 TRBV30 . CAWKSSGGTYEQYF TGTGCCTGGAAATCTAGCGGAGGAACCTACGAGCAGTACTTC
TRBD1 TRBJ1-2 TRBV27 . CASSLSTTGVYGYTF TGTGCCAGCAGTTTATCGACCACAGGGGTCTATGGCTACACCTTC
. TRBJ2-1 TRBV7-9 . CASSLGRGYYNEQFF TGTGCCAGCAGCTTAGGAAGGGGATACTACAATGAGCAGTTCTTC
. TRBJ2-1 TRBV18 . CASSPPKLDQGEQFF TGTGCCAGCTCACCACCAAAACTAGACCAAGGTGAGCAGTTCTTC
. TRBJ2-2 TRBV5-6 . CASSQTPGGLFF TGTGCCAGCAGCCAGACCCCCGGTGGACTGTTTTTT
. TRBJ2-3 TRBV7-9 . CASTLPSAGHTDTQYF TGTGCCAGCACTCTTCCCTCGGCGGGGCACACAGATACGCAGTATTTT
TRBD2 TRBJ2-3 TRBV6-4 few CASSETSGRGTDTQYF TGTGCCAGCAGTGAAACTAGCGGGAGGGGGACAGATACGCAGTATTTT
TRBD1 TRBJ1-2 TRBV2 few CASSRDRVDYGYTF TGTGCCAGCAGTAGGGACAGGGTGGACTATGGCTACACCTTC
TRBD2 TRBJ2-3 TRBV2 . CASTGLAGTDTQYF TGTGCCAGTACGGGACTAGCGGGGACAGATACGCAGTATTTT
. TRBJ2-1 TRBV2 . CASSPNWARRNEQFF TGTGCCAGCAGCCCTAATTGGGCCCGGAGGAATGAGCAGTTCTTC
. TRBJ1-1 TRBV29-1 . CSGGGVTEAFF TGCAGCGGTGGGGGTGTCACTGAAGCTTTCTTT
. TRBJ2-3 TRBV4-2 . CASSQDYGGPRTDTQYF TGTGCCAGCAGCCAAGATTATGGGGGACCCCGCACAGATACGCAGTATTTT
TRBD1 TRBJ1-6 TRBV6-5 . CASSRKTGAPLHF TGTGCCAGCAGCCGGAAGACAGGGGCACCCCTCCACTTT
. TRBJ2-2 TRBV11-2 few CASSLNPKGSTGELFF TGTGCCAGCAGCTTAAATCCTAAGGGATCCACCGGGGAGCTGTTTTTT
. TRBJ2-3 TRBV11-3 . CASSLDRSSGGDLTQYF TGTGCCAGCAGCTTAGATAGGTCTTCGGGGGGCGACCTTACGCAGTATTTT
. TRBJ1-6 TRBV7-8 . CASSFTAGVVGEGGNSPLHF TGTGCCAGCAGCTTTACAGCAGGGGTGGTTGGGGAGGGAGGCAATTCACCCCTCCACTTT
. TRBJ2-1 TRBV27 . CASSPRAVGTYNEQFF TGTGCCAGCAGTCCCCGGGCCGTGGGGACTTACAATGAGCAGTTCTTC
. TRBJ2-3 TRBV10-3 . CAISETRTPPTDTQYF TGTGCCATCAGCGAAACTAGGACCCCTCCCACAGATACGCAGTATTTT
. TRBJ1-6 TRBV2 . CASSEKTANSPLHF TGTGCCAGCAGTGAAAAGACAGCCAATTCACCCCTCCACTTT
. TRBJ1-1 TRBV28 . CASTPDRSLIPLRF TGTGCCAGCACCCCTGACAGGTCCTTAATCCCCCTTCGCTTT
. TRBJ2-7 TRBV4-1 . CASSQAQGRLGEQYF TGCGCCAGCAGCCAGGCACAGGGGAGGCTGGGCGAGCAGTACTTC
. TRBJ2-6 TRBV27 . CASSLVPGANVLTF TGTGCCAGCAGTTTGGTCCCTGGGGCCAACGTCCTGACTTTC
. TRBJ2-2 TRBV5-1 once CASSWTPNTGELFF TGCGCCAGCAGCTGGACTCCGAACACCGGGGAGCTGTTTTTT
. TRBJ1-4 TRBV5-1 . CASSLAGTVPNEKLFF TGCGCCAGCAGCTTGGCGGGGACTGTCCCTAATGAAAAACTGTTTTTT
. TRBJ2-1 TRBV9 . CASSVGQGIGSYNEQFF TGTGCCAGCAGCGTAGGGCAAGGGATTGGATCCTACAATGAGCAGTTCTTC
TRBD1 TRBJ1-2 TRBV28 few CASSSGQGVSYGYTF TGTGCCAGCAGTTCGGGACAGGGGGTGAGCTATGGCTACACCTTC
. TRBJ1-2 TRBV7-9 few CASTMTPNLGGYTF TGTGCCAGCACCATGACCCCCAACCTCGGTGGCTACACCTTC
. TRBJ2-7 TRBV4-2 once CASSQDYEQYF TGTGCCAGCAGCCAAGACTACGAGCAGTACTTC
. TRBJ1-2 TRBV6-9 . CASSYSGAYGYTF TGTGCCAGCAGTTATTCTGGGGCTTATGGCTACACCTTC
TRBD1 TRBJ2-7 TRBV7-9 . CATRGSGTGGPYEQYF TGTGCCACCCGGGGATCGGGGACAGGGGGTCCCTACGAGCAGTACTTC
TRBD1 TRBJ1-6 TRBV28 . CASKTGGSPLHF TGTGCCAGCAAAACAGGGGGTTCACCCCTCCACTTT
. TRBJ1-3 TRBV27 . CASSSGTQGTIYF TGTGCCAGCAGTTCCGGGACCCAAGGCACCATATATTTT
. TRBJ1-5 TRBV4-1 . CASSHLYGGGISNQPQHF TGCGCCAGCAGCCATCTCTACGGGGGGGGGATTAGCAATCAGCCCCAGCATTTT
TRBD1 TRBJ1-5 TRBV6-5 . CASRTDRGQGQPQHF TGTGCCAGCAGGACGGACAGGGGCCAAGGTCAGCCCCAGCATTTT
. TRBJ1-5 TRBV19 . CASSPLIGPGWTQPQHF TGTGCCAGTAGTCCCCTGATTGGACCCGGTTGGACCCAGCCCCAGCATTTT
TRBD2 TRBJ2-7 TRBV19 once CASRGSGRYEQYF TGTGCCAGTCGGGGTAGCGGGAGATACGAGCAGTACTTC
. TRBJ2-7 TRBV7-3 . CASSPNLLLDYEQYF TGTGCCAGCAGCCCGAATCTCCTACTTGACTACGAGCAGTACTTC